This T cell receptor beta chain derives from a study of T cells after yellow fever vaccination. Study-wide results and limits: Subsequent to the booster, the majority of primary-vaccination clones reappeared (roughly 95% CD4, roughly 90% CD8). Abundant contaminating clonotypes from the bulk population could appear in FACS-sorted repertoires. A secondary response was less intense yet reached its peak sooner, at day 5 versus 15.

The V end lost 5 bases, the J end lost 8 bases, and 17 bases lay between the germline ends. Germline V gene sequence: CDR1 SGHTA, CDR2 FQGNSA. The length of the CDR3 is 14 residues. To note about this clonotype: The antigen is not known.

It was through 5'RACE template switching that TCR cDNA was made, with a universal primer site and UMIs added. TCRdb redid the calling of the 5' RACE reads with MiXCR, one entry per CDR3 protein. Counted here are around 550,000 distinct CDR3 sequences, roughly 19% occurring once; the ten biggest clones make up roughly an eighth. The sample here was PBMCs, taken 15 days after the yellow fever booster vaccination. The TCR originated in a man aged 25 to 40 who received the YFV17D yellow fever vaccine. The chain combines TRBV7-2 with TRBJ2-3, with no clear D. The CDR3 sequence is CASSPPPETGTQYF. The DNA for the CDR3 is TGTGCCAGCAGCCCGCCCCCCGAGACCGGTACGCAGTATTTT.